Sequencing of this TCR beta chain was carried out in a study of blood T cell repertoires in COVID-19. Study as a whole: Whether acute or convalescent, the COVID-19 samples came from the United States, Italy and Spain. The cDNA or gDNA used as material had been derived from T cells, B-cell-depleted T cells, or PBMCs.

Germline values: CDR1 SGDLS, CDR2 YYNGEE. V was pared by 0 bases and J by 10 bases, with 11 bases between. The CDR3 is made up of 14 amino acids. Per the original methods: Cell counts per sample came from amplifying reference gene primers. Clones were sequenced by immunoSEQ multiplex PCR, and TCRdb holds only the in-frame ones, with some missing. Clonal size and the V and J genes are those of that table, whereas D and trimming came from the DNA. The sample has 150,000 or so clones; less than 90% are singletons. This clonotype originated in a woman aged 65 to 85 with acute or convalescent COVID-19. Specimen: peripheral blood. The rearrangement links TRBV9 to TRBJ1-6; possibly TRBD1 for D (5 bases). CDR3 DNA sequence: TGTGCCAGCAGCGTAGAGGAGGGACGGTCACCCCTCCACTTT. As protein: CASSVEEGRSPLHF.